These T cell receptor beta chains were read from a single sample in a study of cytomegalovirus exposure and HLA in healthy donors. The method was immunoSEQ multiplex PCR; TCRdb's version includes in-frame clones alone and lacks a portion of them. This sample carries 100,000 to 130,000 clones, approximately 79% of them seen once, and the ten largest clones take 12% to 15%. Sequences were obtained from PBMCs. These receptors originate from a woman in her forties in good health and CMV-seropositive. Both conserved end residues are part of each CDR3. Each record gives: J gene, D gene, V gene, clone size, CDR3 DNA, CDR3 protein. A D gene is named only where the DNA matches it firmly. For some rows the clone size is stated as once, few or many, or as a class when expanded; others skip it.

>TRBJ1-6|TRBD1|TRBV30|-
TGTGCCTGGAGGCTTACAGGGGTGAGTTCACCCCTCCACTTT
CAWRLTGVSSPLHF
>TRBJ1-2|-|TRBV30|once
TGTGCCTGGAGTGTACAGTGGTATGGCTACACCTTC
CAWSVQWYGYTF
>TRBJ1-1|-|TRBV6-1|-
TGTGCCAGCAGGGGGCTTGTCCGATTTGAGGCTTTCTTT
CASRGLVRFEAFF
>TRBJ2-6|-|TRBV5-1|-
TGCGCCAGCAGCCCAAGGGCAGGGGCCTCTGGGGCCAACGTCCTGACTTTC
CASSPRAGASGANVLTF
>TRBJ2-2|-|TRBV5-4|-
TGTGCCAGCAGCTTGGAAACAGGGTTCACCGGGGAGCTGTTTTTT
CASSLETGFTGELFF
>TRBJ2-3|TRBD2|TRBV4-3|-
TGCGCCAGCAGCCAGATTAGCGGGGGGGCCCCAGATACGCAGTATTTT
CASSQISGGAPDTQYF
>TRBJ1-2|-|TRBV11-1|-
TGTGCCAGCAGCTCCGGACGGGGGGACTATGGCTACACCTTC
CASSSGRGDYGYTF
>TRBJ1-5|-|TRBV15|-
TGTGCCACCAGCAGAGATCCTAAAGATCAGCCCCAGCATTTT
CATSRDPKDQPQHF
>TRBJ2-5|-|TRBV29-1|-
TGCAGCGTCGCAAAGTACGGGGAGACCCAGTACTTC
CSVAKYGETQYF
>TRBJ2-5|-|TRBV30|-
TGTGCCTGGAGTCCTCAGATCGCAACCCAGTACTTC
CAWSPQIATQYF
>TRBJ1-2|TRBD1|TRBV27|-
TGTGCCAGCGGCCGGACAGGGGGCGTGTATGGCTACACCTTC
CASGRTGGVYGYTF
>TRBJ2-7|TRBD2|TRBV5-1|few
TGCGCCAGCAGCTTGAAGCAGGGAGGGGACTCCTACGAGCAGTACTTC
CASSLKQGGDSYEQYF
>TRBJ2-5|TRBD1|TRBV27|-
TGTGCCAGCCGGACAGGGGAACAAGAGACCCAGTACTTC
CASRTGEQETQYF
>TRBJ1-2|-|TRBV29-1|-
TGCAGCACCGGACTGGAACTTAACTATGGCTACACCTTC
CSTGLELNYGYTF
>TRBJ1-3|-|TRBV7-9|-
TGTGCCAGCAGCTTAAATGTTCGCTTCGGCTCTGGAAACACCATATATTTT
CASSLNVRFGSGNTIYF
>TRBJ2-7|-|TRBV28|few
TGTGCCAGCAGTTCCCCTTACGAGCAGTACTTC
CASSSPYEQYF
>TRBJ2-2|-|TRBV7-3|-
TGTGCCAGCAGCTTAAATGACCAGGGGATACCCGGGGAGCTGTTTTTT
CASSLNDQGIPGELFF
>TRBJ2-7|TRBD1|TRBV5-1|few
TGCGCCAGCAGCATAGGACAGGGGACCTACGAGCAGTACTTC
CASSIGQGTYEQYF
>TRBJ1-2|TRBD1|TRBV5-1|few
TGCGCCAGCAGCTGGACAGGGCCGCGCTATGGCTACACCTTC
CASSWTGPRYGYTF
>TRBJ2-6|-|TRBV4-2|-
TGTGCCAGCAGCCAAGATCGGGGGAGCGGGGCCAACGTCCTGACTTTC
CASSQDRGSGANVLTF
>TRBJ2-3|-|TRBV4-1|few
TGCGCCAGCAGCCAAGATACAGCTGCAGATACGCAGTATTTT
CASSQDTAADTQYF
>TRBJ1-2|-|TRBV5-1|-
TGCGCCAGCAGCTTGCAGGGGTATGGCTACACCTTC
CASSLQGYGYTF
>TRBJ2-7|TRBD2|TRBV19|once
TGTGCCAGTAGTAGCGGGACTAGCGGGGGACATCTCTACGAGCAGTACTTC
CASSSGTSGGHLYEQYF
>TRBJ1-5|TRBD1|TRBV6-7|-
TGTGCCAGCAGTTACCCGGGGACAGTTAGCAATCAGCCCCAGCATTTT
CASSYPGTVSNQPQHF
>TRBJ2-7|TRBD1|TRBV5-1|-
TGCGCCAGCAGCTATTCAACCGGGACAGGGTCCTACGAGCAGTACTTC
CASSYSTGTGSYEQYF
>TRBJ1-1|-|TRBV4-1|-
TGCGCCAGCAGTCGTGGGGGGGCTCTGAACACTGAAGCTTTCTTT
CASSRGGALNTEAFF
>TRBJ1-2|-|TRBV4-3|-
TGCGCCAGCAGCCCGGACAGAGATCTCTATGGCTACACCTTC
CASSPDRDLYGYTF
>TRBJ1-2|TRBD1|TRBV6-5|once
TGTGCCAGCAGACTTGACAGGGGCTATGGCTACACCTTC
CASRLDRGYGYTF
>TRBJ1-2|-|TRBV10-3|-
TGTGCCATCAGTGAGTTCCAGTCTAACTATGGCTACACCTTC
CAISEFQSNYGYTF
>TRBJ2-7|TRBD2|TRBV6-5|-
TGTGCCAGCATGGGCGGAGGGACTAGCAGGTACGAGCAGTACTTC
CASMGGGTSRYEQYF
>TRBJ2-7|-|TRBV29-1|-
TGCAGCGTTGCTCAGGGTGGCAGGGGGGACGAGCAGTACTTC
CSVAQGGRGDEQYF
>TRBJ2-1|-|TRBV10-3|-
TGTGCCATCAGTGAGTCGGACGCCGGGACAAATTACAATGAGCAGTTCTTC
CAISESDAGTNYNEQFF
>TRBJ2-1|-|TRBV29-1|-
TGCAGCGGTACGGACTTCGACGAGCAGTTCTTC
CSGTDFDEQFF
>TRBJ1-2|TRBD1|TRBV6-5|-
TGTGCCAGCAGGAGGGACAGGGAGGACTATGGCTACACCTTC
CASRRDREDYGYTF
>TRBJ1-1|-|TRBV2|-
TGTGCCAGCAGTTCCGACGGGGTCCCGGTAAGCACTGAAGCTTTCTTT
CASSSDGVPVSTEAFF
>TRBJ2-5|TRBD2|TRBV4-2|-
TGTGCCAGCAGCCAAGTGTTCCTTGCGGGGGGACAAGAGACCCAGTACTTC
CASSQVFLAGGQETQYF
>TRBJ1-2|-|TRBV2|-
TGTGCCAGCAATGTGGAGGGCCCACGATTCGGCTACACCTTC
CASNVEGPRFGYTF
>TRBJ1-1|TRBD1|TRBV9|-
TGTGCCAGCAGCGTTGGGGGACAGGGGAGGTCTGAAGCTTTCTTT
CASSVGGQGRSEAFF
>TRBJ1-2|TRBD1|TRBV27|-
TGTGCCAGCTCTACGTGGGGGACAGGGGGGGACTATGGCTACACCTTC
CASSTWGTGGDYGYTF
>TRBJ1-1|-|TRBV7-3|-
TGTGCCAGCAGCTCGGGACAGAACACTGAAGCTTTCTTT
CASSSGQNTEAFF
>TRBJ2-2|TRBD1|TRBV2|few
TGTGCCAGCAGGCAGACAGGGTCCGGGGAGCTGTTTTTT
CASRQTGSGELFF
>TRBJ2-7|TRBD1|TRBV11-2|few
TGTGCCAGCAGCCCCGGGACAGCCTACGAGCAGTACTTC
CASSPGTAYEQYF
>TRBJ2-7|TRBD2|TRBV10-1|-
TGCGCCAGCAGTGAGGTTAGCGGGGGGGAGCAGTACTTC
CASSEVSGGEQYF
>TRBJ1-2|-|TRBV7-9|few
TGTTCCAGCAGCCATGGACAGAACTATGGCTACACCTTC
CSSSHGQNYGYTF
>TRBJ2-7|-|TRBV5-4|-
TGTGCCAGCAGCGCCATACAGGGAACCTACGAGCAGTACTTC
CASSAIQGTYEQYF
>TRBJ1-4|-|TRBV12-2|-
TGTGCAGATCCTTGCAGGGGGCATAATGAAAAACTGTTTTTT
CADPCRGHNEKLFF
>TRBJ2-3|TRBD1|TRBV4-1|-
TGCGCCAGCAGCCAACCATCCAGGGGGCGCGCAACAGATACGCAGTATTTT
CASSQPSRGRATDTQYF
>TRBJ2-7|-|TRBV25-1|-
TGTGCCAGCAGTCCCCAGGGTTCCTACGAGCAGTACTTC
CASSPQGSYEQYF
>TRBJ2-5|-|TRBV6-5|-
TGTGCCAGCAGTCGGGGGGCCCAGCGTGGGGAGACCCAGTACTTC
CASSRGAQRGETQYF
>TRBJ2-2|-|TRBV7-2|once
TGTGCCAGCAGCTTTGAGGCTAGCACTTGGTCGAACACCGGGGAGCTGTTTTTT
CASSFEASTWSNTGELFF
>TRBJ2-3|-|TRBV5-6|-
TGTGCCAGCAGCTTGGAAATTGGCGGGACCAGCACAGATACGCAGTATTTT
CASSLEIGGTSTDTQYF
>TRBJ1-1|TRBD1|TRBV9|-
TGTGCCAGCAGCGTGAATGTTGATGAGGGACAGGGGATGAACACTGAAGCTTTCTTT
CASSVNVDEGQGMNTEAFF